This TCR beta chain was retrieved from a study of cytomegalovirus exposure and HLA in healthy donors (dated by TCRdb to about 2017). Some background on the complete study: In an earlier analysis of roughly 590 of the donors, approximately 300 Gb of sequence data and approximately 120 million unique TCR beta sequences from about 180 million T cells were reported. An early release that covered more than 550 HLA-typed donors contained approximately 300 gigabases of sequencing data and tens of millions of unique TCR sequences. Of the 398 genotyped donors, 75% to 85% were placed in the genetic ancestry cluster associated with self-reported Caucasian donors. The study was designed to test whether signatures of past pathogen exposure could be identified by cataloging public T cell receptors. The study used immunosequencing to profile the T cell repertoires of several hundred subjects and linked those repertoires to cytomegalovirus serostatus. In addition to the first cohort of 666 subjects, a separate validation cohort of 120 different subjects was used. To predict cytomegalovirus infection status, the study combined high-throughput TCR immunosequencing, statistical association of individual TCRs with disease status, and machine learning. A later analysis re-analyzed previously published TCR beta repertoires from about 600 donors and added high-resolution HLA genotyping to study TCR occurrence patterns. Rather than using new phenotypic data, the later analysis identified candidate immune exposures from TCR beta sequences and from how often those sequences occurred across donors. An earlier analysis of around 580 of the donors used high-throughput TCR beta sequencing to judge whether each TCR beta V gene segment behaved as functional or pseudogenic. Donor age, sex, ethnicity and CMV serostatus were compiled together with the repertoire data. In a later genetic analysis, genome-wide SNP genotypes for about three fifths of the 666 donors were used, and that subset was treated as a discovery cohort. Every repertoire in the discovery cohort had been generated on one and the same sequencing platform. Class I and class II HLA loci were covered by the typing at four-digit resolution. Typing coverage varied by locus: roughly 629-630 donors for A, B, C, DRB1 and DQB1; approximately 520 for DQA1; around 610 for DPA1; approximately 470 for DPB1. Because of strong linkage in the cohort, roughly five DR-DQ haplotypes were treated as single units for association and clustering. Across about 370 genotyped donors of the cohort, an average of approximately 240,000 unique TCR beta nucleotide sequences per donor were sequenced, and roughly 20% of those sequences were non-productive. Paper-wide results and their limitations: A group of highly shared sequence variants was considered likely to be a technical artifact of the sequencing pipeline. The only immune exposure information available for the cohort was CMV serostatus. The cohort was sequenced for TCR beta chains only, and without alpha or paired-chain data the features that could be detected were limited. A total of about 180 TCR beta chains were listed by the study as associated with cytomegalovirus. A later analysis found that HLA-associated TCR beta chains were more clonally expanded and had lower generation probabilities than equally common non-associated chains. Because some donors lacked HLA typing at each locus, the association tests relied only on the typed subset. Cytomegalovirus status was reported to be diagnosed by the classifier with high specificity and sensitivity in both the original and validation cohorts. Presence/absence analyses assumed roughly uniform sequencing depth across donors, an assumption that may not hold. In a later analysis, most CMV-associated TCR beta chains were found to appear HLA-restricted, with HLA associations seemingly driven largely by CMV exposure. Most TCR sequences were observed very rarely across donors, whereas some public TCRs were present in many individuals. In an earlier analysis of approximately 590 of the donors, most TCR beta V segments appeared in productive rearrangements about 90% or about 30% of the time, broadly matching IMGT annotations. Linkage disequilibrium might explain the correlated functional status among segregating V segments, but an unknown experimental factor could not be excluded. A later genetic analysis reported fewer N-insertions in productive TCRs among donors in an Asian-associated ancestry cluster than the roughly 640-donor mean. A later analysis associated about 17,000 TCR beta sequences with specific HLA alleles at a false discovery rate of 0.05. In vitro tests confirmed that a few of the cytomegalovirus-associated TCR beta chains recognize cytomegalovirus antigens. A later analysis found that TCR association rates varied across HLA loci, with DRB1 alleles showing the most associated TCRs and HLA-C alleles the fewest. According to a later analysis, parvovirus B19, influenza, CMV and Epstein-Barr virus appeared linked to several top co-occurrence clusters. The authors suggested that the approach could potentially be extended to other disease states and immunological phenotypes. Assigning TCR associations to individual alleles was difficult when HLA alleles, especially DR and DQ, strongly co-occurred. A further reported finding was that TCR beta sequences accurately predicted the HLA-A and HLA-B alleles for most subjects in the first cohort. Around 16 rarely observed V segments, including chromosome 9 orphons, were excluded from the earlier analysis of almost 600 of the donors because counts were too low. The 87-base-pair reads could not distinguish some IMGT-functional V segments, including TRBV6-2 and TRBV6-3, so those segments were excluded. A later genetic analysis associated a missense DCLRE1C variant with V-gene and J-gene trimming of TCR beta chains, and an independent cohort replicated the association.

Library creation used the immunoSEQ multiplex PCR assay. For the multiplex PCR, a mixture combining 60 forward primers for TCR Vbeta segments and 13 reverse primers for TCR Jbeta segments was used. The CDR3 region of rearranged TCR beta genes was amplified from genomic DNA by a multiplex PCR assay. On the Illumina HiSeq System, the amplified TCR beta libraries were sequenced as 87-base-pair reads. In the paper's pipeline: A later analysis tallied tens of millions of unique TCR beta chains across the 700 or so repertoires, and about 12 million of those chains were shared by two or more donors. To remove PCR and sequencing errors, raw reads were error-corrected and collapsed into unique sequences using a nearest-neighbor algorithm that merged closely related sequences. To assign V, D and J gene segments, CDR3 sequences were aligned to IMGT reference sequences. Each retained sequence needed at least a six-nucleotide match to both a V gene segment and a J gene segment. Rearrangements were called productive when the CDR3 lacked stop codons and stayed in frame with V and J; all others were non-productive. CDR3 was defined by IMGT convention, running from the second conserved V-encoded cysteine to the conserved J-encoded phenylalanine. The earlier analysis of roughly 590 of the donors excluded sequences that lacked an unambiguous match to a single V gene segment. An earlier analysis of 587 of the donors called V segments functional above 56.7% productive rearrangements and segregating when the between-donor standard deviation exceeded 5%. To diagnose cytomegalovirus status from the catalog of TCR beta chain sequences, a statistical classification framework was built. A later analysis assigned V and J genes by comparing TCR nucleotide sequences with IMGT/GENE-DB human TR gene sequences. A later analysis assigned CDR3 sequences and most-parsimonious VDJ recombination scenarios with the TCRdist pipeline. A later analysis defined each TCR beta chain by its CDR3 amino acid sequence plus V-gene family, and excluded reads lacking a unique V-gene family. In a later analysis, 550 to 650 highly shared, low-generation-probability nucleotide sequences were removed to address suspected cross-contamination and a sequencing artifact. For each public chain, a later analysis derived a clonal expansion index from normalized ranks of inferred template counts within each repertoire. In a later analysis, generation probabilities were computed using a VDJ recombination model fitted to out-of-frame rearrangements, and the results were checked against IGoR. In a later analysis, TCR-TCR, TCR-HLA and TCR-CMV co-occurrence was scored with hypergeometric tests, and a repertoire-size bias correction was applied to TCR pairs. To estimate false discovery rates, a later analysis permuted the HLA or CMV assignments 20 times. In a later analysis, co-occurring TCRs were grouped using DBSCAN, with TCRdist sequence similarity added in when clustering inside HLA-allele-positive subsets. Repertoires with fewer than 30,000 or more than 120,000 public chains were left out of co-occurrence clustering, as were about 5 repertoires with anomalous nucleotide sharing. This is the immuneACCESS table as TCRdb keeps it, with only in-frame sequences that have V and J called. A part of the clones is gone; compared with another copy, unresolved V genes explain less than half, and the rest is unexplained. V, J and clone size derive from that table, while D and trimming were established from the DNA sequence. This sample comprises about 210,000 clones, approximately 81% of them detected only once. Approximately 2.8% of the sample is held by the ten biggest clonotypes.

V is cut back by 5 bases and J by 11 bases, with 10 bases in the junction unmatched. There are 13 amino acids in the CDR3, from cysteine to phenylalanine inclusive. Only the CDR3 part of the read is kept: 39 bases, read in frame from the first base. CDR1 and CDR2 are drawn from the germline V gene (reference sequence): MNHNY, SVGAGI. In total, just over 650 healthy bone marrow donors made up the cohort. Cohort members were all nominally healthy when sampled, although unrecorded immune exposures were likely present. The donor was CMV seronegative and belonged to the group of 350 or so seronegative cohort members. A peripheral blood sample was collected from each donor, and TCR beta sequencing was performed on peripheral blood mononuclear cells. Genomic DNA extraction from the blood cell samples was performed with the Qiagen DNeasy Blood Extraction Kit. With regard to this clone: The antigen this receptor binds is unknown. No much larger clone is present one base from it, and per-base qualities are unavailable.

The origin of this receptor is a man aged 30 to 45 in good health and CMV-seronegative. The chain employs TRBV6-6 and TRBJ2-7; 9 nucleotides in the junction match TRBD2. Sequencing was carried out using PBMCs. The CDR3 reads as follows: CASSPSLTSGEYF. The nucleotides read TGTGCCAGCAGTCCCTCCTTGACTAGCGGAGAGTACTTC.